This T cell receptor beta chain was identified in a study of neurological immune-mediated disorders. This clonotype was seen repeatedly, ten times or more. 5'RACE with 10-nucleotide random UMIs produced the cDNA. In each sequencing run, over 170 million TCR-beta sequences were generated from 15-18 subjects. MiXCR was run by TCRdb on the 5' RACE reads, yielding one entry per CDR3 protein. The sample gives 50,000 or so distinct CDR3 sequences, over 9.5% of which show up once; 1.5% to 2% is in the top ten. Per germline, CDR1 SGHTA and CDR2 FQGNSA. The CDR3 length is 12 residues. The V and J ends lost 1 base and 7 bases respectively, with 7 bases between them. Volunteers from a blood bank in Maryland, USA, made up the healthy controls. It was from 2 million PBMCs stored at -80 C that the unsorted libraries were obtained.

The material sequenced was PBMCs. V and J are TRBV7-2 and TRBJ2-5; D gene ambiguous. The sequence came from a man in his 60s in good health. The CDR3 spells CASSLDPWTQYF. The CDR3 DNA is TGTGCCAGCAGCTTAGACCCGTGGACCCAGTACTTC.